This T cell receptor (beta chain) emerged from a study of CD8+CD57+ T cells in acquired aplastic anemia. As for the study in general: Each DNA sample taken from sorted CD4+ and CD8+ cells came to about 3 ug on average.

TCR beta VDJ and CDR3 were profiled, and genomic DNA was the template. Via MiXCR, TCRdb re-called the reads, giving one row per CDR3 protein. The sample lists 180,000 or so distinct CDR3 sequences; under 55% were seen once. This clonotype showed up just a few times. Its antigen is unidentified. Study-wide points: Both patients and controls carried the same twenty-nine CD8+ CDR3 sequences. Patients and controls had CD8+ Simpson's diversity values that were not significantly distinct.

CD8+CD57+ cell expansion, shown by flow cytometry, had occurred in the patients selected for sequencing. Severe acquired aplastic anemia affected all patients. The CDR3 spans 13 residues. V was pared by 3 bases and J by 2 bases, with 11 bases between. CDR1 and CDR2 (germline): DFQATT, SNEGSKA (reference sequence). Sequencing was carried out using sorted CD4+, CD8+, or CD8+CD57+ T cells (not recorded which) from PBMCs. This sequence originates from a human donor with aplastic anemia. The chain employs TRBV20-1 and TRBJ2-7, with D perhaps assigned TRBD1 or TRBD2 (5 bases each). For the CDR3, the DNA is TGCAGTGCTAGGGGGCTAGCTACCTACGAGCAGTACTTC. It specifies CSARGLATYEQYF.